The TCR beta chain under discussion was sequenced for a study of CD8 T cells in ankylosing spondylitis (dated by TCRdb to about 2017). Concerning the study at large: The study profiled T cell receptor beta repertoires in healthy donors and ankylosing spondylitis patients to find disease-linked TCR variants. The full study cohort comprised 25 ankylosing spondylitis patients and 85 to 120 healthy donors. Peripheral blood was sampled, and synovial fluid was also collected from ankylosing spondylitis patients. Findings and caveats that apply to the study as a whole: In peripheral blood, the disease-linked clones were found at relatively low frequencies and had a CD8+ phenotype. The disease-linked clones were reported as significantly enriched in matched synovial fluid samples from ankylosing spondylitis patients. Blood from ankylosing spondylitis patients appeared to be characterized by a TCR beta motif composed of 7 to 9 highly homologous amino acid variants. Some motif variants had previously been reported in the synovial fluid and blood of reactive arthritis patients, which suggests shared mechanisms of disease initiation.

The CDR3 holds 14 amino acids from the cysteine to the phenylalanine. Only the CDR3 region is kept as DNA, spanning 42 bases read in frame from base 1. V trim: 10 bases; J trim: 6 bases; unmatched bases: 11. CDR1 and CDR2 are drawn from the germline V gene: ENHRY, SYGVKD. The sample holds a few counts of this clonotype. No antigen is known for it. No much larger clonotype is one base removed from it; base qualities were not supplied. The sequencer listed for this sample is Illumina HiSeq 2500. Quantitative 5'-RACE with molecular barcodes was used to prepare TCR beta libraries. The original methods were these. Disease-linked TCR variants were identified with a new computational method built on a probabilistic model of VDJ rearrangement. Starting from the raw public reads, TCRdb applied fastp trimming at Q25, assembled clones with MiXCR and retained in-frame beta chains. Rows are combined by CDR3 protein, so each entry shows the most common genes and DNA. Here the V and J calls rest on TCRdb's processing, not on the authors' analysis. The sample table contains around 250,000 distinct CDR3 sequences; only one count was recorded for roughly 32% of them. The ten largest clonotypes hold about 4.2% of the sample.

The receptor's source is a male donor with ankylosing spondylitis or in good health (not recorded which). The sample was blood, either unsorted or a sorted T cell fraction (not recorded which). The rearranged segments are TRBV10-3 and TRBJ2-3, with 9 bases matching TRBD1. The nucleotide sequence is given as TGTGCCACCAAGACAGGGGGTCGAATGGATACGCAGTATTTT. This is translated as CATKTGGRMDTQYF.